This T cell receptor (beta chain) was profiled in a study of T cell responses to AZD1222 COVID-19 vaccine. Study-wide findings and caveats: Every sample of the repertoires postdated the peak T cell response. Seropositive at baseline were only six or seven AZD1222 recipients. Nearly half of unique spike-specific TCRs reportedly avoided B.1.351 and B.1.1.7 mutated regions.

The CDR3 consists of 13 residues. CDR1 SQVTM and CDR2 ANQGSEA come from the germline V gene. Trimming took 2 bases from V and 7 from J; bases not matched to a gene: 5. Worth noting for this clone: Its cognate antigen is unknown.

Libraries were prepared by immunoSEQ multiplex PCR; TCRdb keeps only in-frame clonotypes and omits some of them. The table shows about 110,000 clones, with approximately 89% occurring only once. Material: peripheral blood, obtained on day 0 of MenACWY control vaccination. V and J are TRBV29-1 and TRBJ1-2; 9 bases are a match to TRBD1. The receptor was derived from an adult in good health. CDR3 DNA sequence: TGCAGCGTTGAAAGGACAGGGGTCCTTGGCTACACCTTC. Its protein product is CSVERTGVLGYTF.